Each of the 6 T cell receptor beta chains below was sequenced from the same sample in a study of T cell responses to AZD1222 COVID-19 vaccine. Repertoires were generated with immunoSEQ multiplex PCR, while TCRdb's copy carries only in-frame clones and drops some. The sample holds about 120,000 clones; over 75% are singletons and the top ten take 6.5% to 8.5%. The specimen was peripheral blood, collected on day 0 of AZD1222 vaccination. The receptors shown here come from an adult in good health.

The V call is TRBV7-6, the J call TRBJ2-1; D remains ambiguous. The germline V gene encodes CDR1 SGHVS and CDR2 FNYEAQ. The length of the CDR3 is 14 residues. The V and J ends lost 5 bases and 11 bases respectively, with 19 bases between them. CDR3 loop: CASSPSFAVLQQFF. The CDR3 coding sequence is TGTGCCAGCAGCCCCAGCTTTGCCGTCCTCCAGCAGTTCTTC.

The chain carries TRBV18 and TRBJ2-5; D may be TRBD1 or TRBD2 (5 bases each). The germline CDR1 and CDR2 sequences are KGHSH and LQKENI. Trimming cost V 4 bases and J 2 bases, with 14 bases left between them. CDR3 size: 15 residues. The CDR3 spells CASSRPGRPQETQYF. The DNA for the CDR3 is TGTGCCAGCTCACGACCGGGACGACCACAAGAGACCCAGTACTTC.

The J gene is TRBJ1-2, the V gene TRBV19; D gene uncertain. This CDR3 contains 13 residues. Trimming took 3 bases from V and 4 from J, leaving 9 bases between them. Germline loops: CDR1 LNHDA, CDR2 SQIVND (reference sequence). CDR3 in DNA: TGTGCCAGTAGTATGCGGTTTTCCTATGGCTACACCTTC. Residues: CASSMRFSYGYTF. Full variable domain (missing parts from reference TRBV19 and TRBJ1-2): DGGITQSPKYLFRKEGQNVTLSCEQNLNHDAMYWYRQDPGQGLRLIYYSQIVNDFQKGDIAEGYSVSREKKESFPLTVTSAQKNPTAFYLCASSMRFSYGYTFGSGTRLTVV.

The chain carries TRBV2 and TRBJ1-4; 7 bases are a match to TRBD1. V trimming: 11 bases; J trimming: 3 bases; junction bases outside the gene matches: 6. This CDR3 has 13 amino acids. CDR1 is SNHLY, CDR2 FYNNEI, per germline. The DNA of the CDR3 is TGTGCCTCGACAGGGTTGGCTAATGAAAAACTGTTTTTT. It yields the protein CASTGLANEKLFF.

The V gene is TRBV19, the J gene TRBJ2-6; D is unclear. Between the trimmed V and J ends, which lost 5 bases and 1 base, there was a span of 3 bases. CDR1 and CDR2 from the germline V gene are LNHDA and SQIVND (reference sequence). The CDR3 has 13 residues. CDR3 DNA: TGTGCCAGTAGTTTTTCTGGGGCCAACGTCCTGACTTTC. Translation gives CASSFSGANVLTF.

This chain joins TRBV9 and TRBJ2-1; D is perhaps TRBD1 (5 bases). Germline CDR1 reads SGDLS; CDR2 reads YYNGEE. This CDR3 contains 14 residues. V was pared by 3 bases and J by 0 bases, with 7 bases between. The CDR3 sequence: CASSETGSYNEQFF. In DNA, the CDR3 is TGTGCCAGCAGCGAAACAGGCTCCTACAATGAGCAGTTCTTC. Filled out from reference TRBV9 and TRBJ2-1, the complete variable domain reads DSGVTQTPKHLITATGQRVTLRCSPRSGDLSVYWYQQSLDQGLQFLIQYYNGEERAKGNILERFSAQQFPDLHSELNLSSLELGDSALYFCASSETGSYNEQFFGPGTRLTVL.